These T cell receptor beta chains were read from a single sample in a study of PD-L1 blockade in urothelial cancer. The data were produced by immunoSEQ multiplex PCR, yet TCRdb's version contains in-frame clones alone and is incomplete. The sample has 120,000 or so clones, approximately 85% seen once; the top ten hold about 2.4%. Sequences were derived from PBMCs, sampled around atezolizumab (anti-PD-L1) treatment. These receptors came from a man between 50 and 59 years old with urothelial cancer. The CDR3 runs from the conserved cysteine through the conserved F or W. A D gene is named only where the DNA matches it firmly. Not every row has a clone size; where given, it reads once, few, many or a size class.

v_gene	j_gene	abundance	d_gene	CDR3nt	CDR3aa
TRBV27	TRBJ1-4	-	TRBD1	TGTGCCAGCAGGGACAGGGCTTTTGGAAAACTGTTTTTT	CASRDRAFGKLFF
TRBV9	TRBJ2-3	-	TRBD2	TGTGCCAGCAGCGTAGCGGGAGGAGCAGATACGCAGTATTTT	CASSVAGGADTQYF
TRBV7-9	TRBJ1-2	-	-	TGTGCCAGCAGCCGGAGGTCCCTTGATAACACCTTC	CASSRRSLDNTF
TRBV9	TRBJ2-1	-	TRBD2	TGTGCCAGCAGCGTAACCGGGGGGGGCAGGTCGGATGAGCAGTTCTTC	CASSVTGGGRSDEQFF
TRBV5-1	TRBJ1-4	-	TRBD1	TGCGCCAGCAGGCAAAACAGGGGAACTAATGAAAAACTGTTTTTT	CASRQNRGTNEKLFF
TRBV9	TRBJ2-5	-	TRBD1	TGTGCCAGCAGCTCGGGACAGGGTTGGGAGACCCAGTACTTC	CASSSGQGWETQYF
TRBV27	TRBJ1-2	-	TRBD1	TGTGCCAGCAGTCTCAGACAGGGACTTAATAATGGCTACACCTTC	CASSLRQGLNNGYTF
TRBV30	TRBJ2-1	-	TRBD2	TGTGCCTGGACCCGGGGGCTAGCGGGTTACAATGAGCAGTTCTTC	CAWTRGLAGYNEQFF
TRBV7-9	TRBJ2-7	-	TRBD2	TGTGCCAGCAGCTTCCGGACTAGCGGGAGCTCCTACGAGCAGTACTTC	CASSFRTSGSSYEQYF
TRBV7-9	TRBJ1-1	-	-	TGTGCCAGCAGCTTAGCCGGGTACACTGAAGCTTTCTTT	CASSLAGYTEAFF
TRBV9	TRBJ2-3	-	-	TGTGCCAGCAGCGTAGCCGGGCATGGAGGGACCTATACGCAGTATTTT	CASSVAGHGGTYTQYF
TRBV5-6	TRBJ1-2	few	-	TGTGCCAGCAGCTTCCAGATACAAAACTATGGCTACACCTTC	CASSFQIQNYGYTF
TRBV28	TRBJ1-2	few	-	TGTGCCAGCAGTTTTCAGGGCAGCTATGGCTACACCTTC	CASSFQGSYGYTF
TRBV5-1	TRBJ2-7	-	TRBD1	TGCGCCAGCAGTTCCGGGACAGGGGTCTACGAGCAGTACTTC	CASSSGTGVYEQYF
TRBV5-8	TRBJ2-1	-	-	TGTGCCAGCAGCCTTGTATACTCCTACAATGAGCAGTTCTTC	CASSLVYSYNEQFF
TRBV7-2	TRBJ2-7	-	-	TGTGCCAGCAGCTTAGCTGGCTCGTTAAACTACGAGCAGTACTTC	CASSLAGSLNYEQYF
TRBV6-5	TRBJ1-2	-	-	TGTGCCAGCAGTTACGGGGGGACCTTCTACACCTTC	CASSYGGTFYTF
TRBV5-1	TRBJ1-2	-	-	TGCGCCAGCAGCGTCGCCGTGGGGGCAGTCGGGGGCTACACCTTC	CASSVAVGAVGGYTF
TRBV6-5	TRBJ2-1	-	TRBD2	TGTGCCAGCAGACCCCTAGCGGGAGGGTACAATGAGCAGTTCTTC	CASRPLAGGYNEQFF
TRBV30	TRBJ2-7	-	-	TGTGCCTGGAGTGTATCACTTGGGGCCCTGCAGTACTTC	CAWSVSLGALQYF
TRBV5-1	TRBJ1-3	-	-	TGCGCCAGCAGCTCTACACAGAGCTCTGGAAACACCATATATTTT	CASSSTQSSGNTIYF
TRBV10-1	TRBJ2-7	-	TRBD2	TGCGCCAGCGCCCCCAGCGCGGGGGGATACGAGCAGTACTTC	CASAPSAGGYEQYF
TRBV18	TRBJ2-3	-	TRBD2	TGTGCCAGCTCACCCGGACTAGCGGGAGTCACAGATACGCAGTATTTT	CASSPGLAGVTDTQYF
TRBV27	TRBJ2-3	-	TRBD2	TGTGCCAGCAGCCTCCACGGGAGGTCTAAACAGGATACGCAGTATTTT	CASSLHGRSKQDTQYF
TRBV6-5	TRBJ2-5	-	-	TGTGCCAGCAGTTACTCTACCCGGAGGCAAGAGACCCAGTACTTC	CASSYSTRRQETQYF
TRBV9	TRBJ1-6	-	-	TGTGCCAGCAGCGCCGGGAGGGGTTACAATTCACCCCTCCACTTT	CASSAGRGYNSPLHF
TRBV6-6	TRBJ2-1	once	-	TGTGCCAGCAGTTACTCCCTTTCCTACAATGAGCAGTTCTTC	CASSYSLSYNEQFF